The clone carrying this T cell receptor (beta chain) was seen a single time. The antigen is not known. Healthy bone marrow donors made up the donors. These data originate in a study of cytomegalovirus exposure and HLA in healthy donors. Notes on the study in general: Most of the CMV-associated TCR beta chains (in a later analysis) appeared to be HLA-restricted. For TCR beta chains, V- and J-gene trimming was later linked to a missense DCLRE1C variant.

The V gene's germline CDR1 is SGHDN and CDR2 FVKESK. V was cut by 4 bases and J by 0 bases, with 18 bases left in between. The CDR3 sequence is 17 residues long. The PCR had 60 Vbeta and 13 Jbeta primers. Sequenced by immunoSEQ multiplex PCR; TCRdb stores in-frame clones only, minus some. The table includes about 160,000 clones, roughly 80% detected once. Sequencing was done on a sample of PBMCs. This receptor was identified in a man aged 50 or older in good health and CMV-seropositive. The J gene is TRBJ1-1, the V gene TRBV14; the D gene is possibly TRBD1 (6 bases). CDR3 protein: CASSRRKAGVMNTEAFF. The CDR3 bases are TGTGCCAGCAGCCGACGGAAGGCAGGGGTTATGAACACTGAAGCTTTCTTT. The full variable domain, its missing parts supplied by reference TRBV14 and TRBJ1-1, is EAGVTQFPSHSVIEKGQTVTLRCDPISGHDNLYWYRRVMGKEIKFLLHFVKESKQDESGMPNNRFLAERTGGTYSTLKVQPAELEDSGVYFCASSRRKAGVMNTEAFFGQGTRLTVV.